The subject of this entry is one T cell receptor beta chain. Its antigen remains unidentified. These data come from a study of cytomegalovirus exposure and HLA in healthy donors. Study outcomes and limitations: In a later analysis, at a false discovery rate of 0.05, roughly 17,000 TCR beta sequences matched HLA alleles.

This CDR3 is 14 amino acids long. Germline V gene data show CDR1 as MNHEY and CDR2 as SVGAGI. The V gene lost 3 bases and the J gene lost 1 base, with 9 bases spanning the gap. Primers: 60 Vbeta forward and 13 Jbeta reverse. Assay: immunoSEQ multiplex PCR; the TCRdb copy retains only in-frame clones and omits some. The table includes about 98,000 clones, approximately 79% detected once. The chain links TRBV6-5 to TRBJ1-1; no reliable D call. This sequence originates from a male donor in good health and CMV-seronegative. The sequencing sample was made of PBMCs. The CDR3 DNA reads as TGTGCCAGCAGTTATTACAGAGAGAACACTGAAGCTTTCTTT. It is translated as CASSYYRENTEAFF.